This T cell receptor beta chain was sequenced in a study of high-grade serous ovarian cancer treatment subgroups. Study conclusions and caveats: TCR clonal relatedness correlated positively with neoantigen level. Repertoire similarity ranged roughly 0.11 to 0.85 between tumors of one patient.

The tumor samples were collected prior to definitive surgery or chemotherapy. TCRdb's copy holds only in-frame clones and misses some; the assay was immunoSEQ multiplex PCR. Found here are about 12,000 clones, about 90% of them singletons; the top ten hold approximately 3%. There are a few counts of this clone. No antigen is known for it. Sample: tumor tissue. This TCR was recovered from a human donor with high-grade serous ovarian cancer.

CDR3 loop: CASSSLDTNSPLHF. CDR3 DNA: TGTGCCAGCAGCTCTCTCGACACGAATTCACCCCTCCACTTT. The chain combines TRBV7-9 with TRBJ1-6; no definite D call. This CDR3 region has 14 residues. CDR1 is SEHNR, CDR2 FQNEAQ, per germline (reference sequence). The V gene lost 4 bases and the J gene lost 7 bases, with 11 bases spanning the gap.